This entry lists 14 T cell receptor beta chains sequenced from one sample in a study of blood T cell repertoires in COVID-19. Data came from immunoSEQ multiplex PCR; TCRdb stores just in-frame clones and leaves some out. The table includes 250,000 to 350,000 clones, approximately 91% detected once. Sequenced material: peripheral blood. The receptors here all came from a woman aged 55-69 years with acute or convalescent COVID-19.

The CDR3 sequence is CASRSQGVRETQYF. CDR3 coding DNA: TGTGCCAGCAGGAGTCAGGGGGTGAGAGAGACCCAGTACTTC. V is TRBV3-1 (or the pseudogene TRBV3-2) and J is TRBJ2-5; 7 bases align to TRBD1. Unmatched junction bases numbered 8, after V lost 6 bases and J lost 4 bases. Looked up from germline, CDR1 is LGHDT and CDR2 is YNNKEL (reference sequence). The CDR3 totals 14 residues.

The V and J genes are TRBV20-1 and TRBJ2-5; 10 positions match TRBD2. Germline V gene sequence: CDR1 DFQATT, CDR2 SNEGSKA (reference sequence). V was clipped by 3 bases and J by 5 bases; unmatched bases: 12. This CDR3 has 16 residues. This CDR3 is CSASGSGRAGGETQYF. CDR3 sequence (DNA): TGCAGTGCTAGTGGGAGCGGGAGAGCGGGGGGGGAGACCCAGTACTTC.

The V call is TRBV7-9, the J call TRBJ1-2; D uncertain. The CDR3 runs to 15 residues. With 2 bases removed from V and 0 bases from J, the gap between germline ends came to 10 bases. In germline, CDR1 is SEHNR, CDR2 FQNEAQ (reference sequence). CDR3 sequence reads: CASSLWRQTNYGYTF. CDR3 bases: TGTGCCAGCAGCTTATGGCGGCAGACTAACTATGGCTACACCTTC.

CDR3 amino acids: CASQEAGGQPQHF. As DNA, the CDR3 is TGTGCCAGCCAGGAGGCGGGGGGTCAGCCCCAGCATTTT. The J gene is TRBJ1-5, the V gene TRBV28; D possibly corresponds to TRBD1 (5 bases). There are 13 residues in the CDR3. The V gene's germline CDR1 is MDHEN and CDR2 SYDVKM. V was clipped by 8 bases and J by 6 bases, with 14 bases between them.

The J gene is TRBJ2-4, the V gene TRBV9, with 13 bases aligning to TRBD2. Per the germline V gene, CDR1 is SGDLS and CDR2 is YYNGEE. This CDR3 spans 18 amino acids. V shed 4 bases, J shed 0 bases, and the junction held 7 bases outside the gene matches. The CDR3 DNA sequence: TGTGCCAGCAGCCCCGGACTAGCGGGGGCTCTAGCCAAAAACATTCAGTACTTC. Protein: CASSPGLAGALAKNIQYF. The complete variable domain, with remaining parts taken from reference TRBV9 and TRBJ2-4, reads DSGVTQTPKHLITATGQRVTLRCSPRSGDLSVYWYQQSLDQGLQFLIQYYNGEERAKGNILERFSAQQFPDLHSELNLSSLELGDSALYFCASSPGLAGALAKNIQYFGAGTRLSVL.

The chain recombines TRBV5-4 with TRBJ2-1; 10 bases are shared with TRBD1. The CDR3 is made up of 15 amino acids. In germline, CDR1 is SGHNT, CDR2 YYREEE (reference sequence). J was trimmed by 6 bases and V by 6 bases; bases with no gene match: 9. The CDR3 DNA sequence: TGTGCCAGCAAACCCGGGACAGGGGAGGGCAATGAGCAGTTCTTC. Its translation: CASKPGTGEGNEQFF.

This sequence joins TRBV6-5 and TRBJ1-5, with 9 nucleotides matching TRBD1. CDR1 is MNHEY and CDR2 is SVGAGI in the germline V gene. Germline trimming cut 6 bases from V and 4 bases from J; bases unmatched to any gene: 7. This CDR3 comprises 15 residues. The CDR3 DNA is TGTGCCAGCAGCCGGGGGACAGGGTCAAATCAGCCCCAGCATTTT. This gives the protein CASSRGTGSNQPQHF.

The CDR3 here is CASSLDRNTGELFF. In DNA form, the CDR3 reads TGTGCCAGCAGCTTAGACAGGAACACCGGGGAGCTGTTTTTT. This chain uses TRBV7-3 with TRBJ2-2, with TRBD1 as a possible D gene (5 bases). This CDR3 contains 14 residues. Germline V gives CDR1 SGHTA, CDR2 FQGTGA. Trimming took 2 bases from V and 1 from J, leaving 5 bases between them.

V is TRBV10-3 and J is TRBJ2-2; D possibly corresponds to TRBD2 (8 bases). CDR3 length: 17 amino acids. With 8 bases removed from V and 3 bases from J, the gap between germline ends came to 22 bases. Germline CDR1 reads ENHRY; CDR2 reads SYGVKD. The CDR3 DNA reads as TGTGCCATCCGGGGGGGTCAGGGGGGCCCCTACACCGGGGAGCTGTTTTTT. It is translated as CAIRGGQGGPYTGELFF.

A single count supports this clone. This chain connects TRBV7-2 to TRBJ2-3, with 12 bases lining up with TRBD2. The germline V gene encodes CDR1 SGHTA and CDR2 FQGNSA. This CDR3 has 16 amino acids. Trimming cost V 5 bases and J 4 bases; bases outside gene matches: 7. The CDR3 sequence: CASSLGTSGFADTQYF. In nucleotides, the CDR3 is TGTGCCAGCAGCCTCGGGACTAGCGGGTTCGCAGATACGCAGTATTTT.

This chain links TRBV2 with TRBJ1-4, with D possibly matching TRBD1 (5 bases). V lost 7 bases to trimming and J lost 5 bases, with 14 bases between them. The CDR3 spans 14 residues. Germline values: CDR1 SNHLY, CDR2 FYNNEI. In DNA form, the CDR3 reads TGTGCCAGCAAGTCGGGGGTAGGAAATGAAAAACTGTTTTTT. Translated: CASKSGVGNEKLFF.

This chain uses TRBV2 with TRBJ2-2; 8 bases are shared with TRBD1. With V trimmed by 4 bases and J by 4 bases, 2 bases remained unmatched. The CDR3 sequence is 14 residues long. Per the germline V gene, CDR1 is SNHLY and CDR2 is FYNNEI. CDR3 amino acids: CASSGQGSTGELFF. The CDR3 region has the DNA TGTGCCAGCAGTGGACAGGGGAGCACCGGGGAGCTGTTTTTT.

Points on this clone: Other DNA sequences in this specimen translate into the identical CDR3. The CDR3, as DNA: TGTGCCAGCAGTCCCCGACAGGGAGACCAGCCCCAGCATTTT. Protein sequence: CASSPRQGDQPQHF. This chain uses TRBV27 with TRBJ1-5; 7 nucleotides agree with TRBD1. V shed 5 bases, J shed 7 bases, and the junction held 8 bases outside the gene matches. Germline V gene data show CDR1 as MNHEY and CDR2 as SMNVEV (reference sequence). The CDR3 length is 14 residues.

The chain recombines TRBV7-8 with TRBJ2-1; TRBD2 matches 10 bases. CDR3 length: 18 amino acids. The germline V gene encodes CDR1 SGHVS and CDR2 FQNEAQ. J gave up 7 bases and V 6 bases, and 18 bases lay outside the gene matches. In nucleotides, the CDR3 is TGTGCCAGCAGTCCAGGTGCTAGCGGGAGTACCGGTTATAATGAGCAGTTCTTC. It codes for CASSPGASGSTGYNEQFF.